These 22 T cell receptor beta chains originate from one sample sequenced in a study of control samples from healthy donors and cancer patients. Assay: immunoSEQ multiplex PCR; the TCRdb copy retains only in-frame clones and omits some. The table shows about 140,000 clones, with about 89% occurring only once. Sequences were obtained from blood. The source is a man aged 18-30 years in good health.

The V and J genes are TRBV6-6 and TRBJ1-2; the D is unclear. V lost 3 bases to trimming and J lost 8 bases, with 10 bases between them. Germline CDR1 and CDR2: MNHNY and SVGAGI (reference sequence). This CDR3 comprises 12 residues. The CDR3 region has the DNA TGTGCCAGCAGTTATGTAGGCGGGGGCTACACCTTC. Translating gives CASSYVGGGYTF.

The rearrangement uses TRBV15 and TRBJ2-7; no firm D call. The CDR3 is made up of 14 amino acids. In germline, CDR1 is LNHNV, CDR2 YYDKDF (reference sequence). The V and J ends lost 5 bases and 4 bases respectively, with 15 bases between them. The CDR3 DNA follows: TGTGCCACCAGCGGCGGCACCATAGAATACGAGCAGTACTTC. Its translation: CATSGGTIEYEQYF.

The table lists this clone with a few counts. The rearrangement joins TRBV19 to TRBJ2-2; either TRBD1 or TRBD2 may supply D (5 bases each). The CDR3 length is 15 residues. From germline, CDR1 is LNHDA and CDR2 SQIVND (reference sequence). The V and J ends lost 10 bases and 0 bases respectively, with 15 bases between them. CDR3 in amino acids: CATMPGTANTGELFF. CDR3 nucleotide sequence: TGTGCCACCATGCCCGGGACGGCGAACACCGGGGAGCTGTTTTTT.

The J gene is TRBJ1-2, the V gene TRBV3-1 (or the pseudogene TRBV3-2); D is undetermined. Germline CDR1 is LGHDT and CDR2 is YNNKEL (reference sequence). This CDR3 comprises 13 residues. The ends were cut back, 4 bases at V and 8 bases at J, with 14 bases in the middle. CDR3: CASSPNSREGYTF. The CDR3 coding sequence is TGTGCCAGCAGCCCTAATAGCCGGGAGGGCTACACCTTC.

The CDR3 coding sequence is TGTGCCAGCAGACCTACAGGGATGGAGACCCAGTACTTC. Its protein product is CASRPTGMETQYF. The V gene is TRBV3-1 (or the pseudogene TRBV3-2), the J gene TRBJ2-5, with D possibly matching TRBD1 (6 bases). Deletions cut 6 bases from V and 5 bases from J, with 13 bases between. The CDR3 sequence is 13 residues long. The V gene's germline CDR1 is LGHDT and CDR2 YNNKEL (reference sequence).

On this clone itself: This sample also contains other DNA sequences that code for the same CDR3. The genes are TRBV11-2 and TRBJ2-7; no reliable D call. The CDR3 is 11 amino acids. V shed 4 bases and J shed 4 bases, with 5 bases lying between them. Germline lookup yields CDR1 SGHAT and CDR2 FQNNGV. CDR3 region: CASSSSYEQYF. For the CDR3, the DNA is TGTGCCAGCAGCTCTAGTTACGAGCAGTACTTC.

The rearrangement uses TRBV6-6 and TRBJ1-4, with TRBD1 as a possible D gene (5 bases). V lost 7 bases and J lost 5, with 14 bases in between. The CDR3 length is 14 residues. CDR1 and CDR2 from the germline V gene are MNHNY and SVGAGI (reference sequence). This CDR3 is CASTHRDGNEKLFF. The DNA for the CDR3 is TGTGCCAGCACACACCGGGACGGGAATGAAAAACTGTTTTTT.

The gene calls are TRBV6-6 and TRBJ1-6; 7 nucleotides match TRBD1. J lost 9 bases, V lost 2 bases, and 4 bases had no gene match. Germline CDR1 is MNHNY and CDR2 is SVGAGI (reference sequence). This CDR3 has 14 amino acids. CDR3 sequence: CASSYPDRLSPLHF. In DNA form, the CDR3 reads TGTGCCAGCAGTTACCCGGACAGGCTTTCACCCCTCCACTTT.

V usage is TRBV29-1 and J usage is TRBJ1-2; a weak D match, TRBD1 (5 bases). V gave up 0 bases and J gave up 5 bases, with 10 bases separating them. Germline V gene lookup returns CDR1 SQVTM and CDR2 ANQGSEA. The CDR3 has 13 residues. This CDR3 reads CSVEDRVGYGYTF. The CDR3 nucleotides read TGCAGCGTTGAAGACAGGGTAGGGTATGGCTACACCTTC. The complete variable domain, with remaining parts taken from reference TRBV29-1 and TRBJ1-2, reads SAVISQKPSRDICQRGTSLTIQCQVDSQVTMMFWYRQQPGQSLTLIATANQGSEATYESGFVIDKFPISRPNLTFSTLTVSNMSPEDSSIYLCSVEDRVGYGYTFGSGTRLTVV.

This chain joins TRBV7-8 and TRBJ2-6; no reliable D call. The CDR3 is 14 amino acids. V was cut by 0 bases and J by 4 bases, with 4 bases left in between. Germline assignment: CDR1 SGHVS and CDR2 FQNEAQ. The CDR3 DNA reads as TGTGCCAGCAGCTTAGCGGCAGGGGCCAACGTCCTGACTTTC. It yields the protein CASSLAAGANVLTF.

The chain is built from TRBV11-2 and TRBJ2-7; weak D call: TRBD2 (5 bases). V lost 3 bases and J lost 5, with 5 bases in between. Germline V gene data show CDR1 as SGHAT and CDR2 as FQNNGV. This CDR3 contains 11 residues. The CDR3 is CASSLGDEQYF. In nucleotides, the CDR3 is TGTGCCAGCAGCTTGGGAGACGAGCAGTACTTC.

The chain carries TRBV4-1 and TRBJ1-3; tentatively, D is TRBD1 (5 bases). The CDR3 is made up of 15 amino acids. Trimming took off 4 bases at V and 0 bases at J, with 10 bases between the two ends. The germline gives CDR1 MGHRA, CDR2 YSYEKL. In DNA form, the CDR3 reads TGCGCCAGCAGCCTGGGACCGAGCTCTGGAAACACCATATATTTT. It encodes CASSLGPSSGNTIYF.

J is TRBJ2-1 and V is TRBV10-3, with 8 bases lining up with TRBD2. This CDR3 is built from 13 residues. The germline V gene has CDR1 ENHRY and CDR2 SYGVKD. V dropped 3 bases and J dropped 6; count of bases not matched to a gene: 1. DNA of the CDR3: TGTGCCATCAGTGACGGGGGGGCCAATGAGCAGTTCTTC. Its protein is CAISDGGANEQFF.

V gene TRBV6-4 combines with J gene TRBJ1-1; a weak D match, TRBD1 (5 bases). V lost 3 bases and J 11 bases, leaving 16 bases between the germline ends. The CDR3 is made up of 13 amino acids. CDR1 and CDR2 (germline): MRHNA, SNTAGT. In DNA form, the CDR3 reads TGTGCCAGCAGTGAGGGGGGTTTATCGGAGGCTTTCTTT. Translation gives CASSEGGLSEAFF.

The CDR3 loop reads CASSPLRGLGEAFF. CDR3 nucleotides: TGTGCCAGCTCACCACTAAGGGGTTTGGGTGAAGCTTTCTTT. The chain recombines TRBV18 with TRBJ1-1; D might be TRBD1 (5 bases). CDR3 length: 14 amino acids. Trimming left V 1 base short and J 7 bases short, with 13 bases between. CDR1 and CDR2 (germline): KGHSH, LQKENI.

Only a few counts were recorded for this clone. This chain connects TRBV7-9 to TRBJ2-7, with D perhaps matching TRBD1 or TRBD2 (5 bases each). V was clipped by 5 bases and J by 1 base, with 15 bases between them. The CDR3 sequence is 15 residues long. CDR1 is SEHNR and CDR2 is FQNEAQ in the germline V gene (reference sequence). The CDR3 sequence: CASSPRDGKSYEQYF. The DNA of the CDR3 is TGTGCCAGCAGCCCGAGGGACGGGAAGTCCTACGAGCAGTACTTC.

V gene TRBV4-1 combines with J gene TRBJ1-4, with D tentatively TRBD1 (6 bases). Per germline, CDR1 MGHRA and CDR2 YSYEKL. This CDR3 comprises 17 residues. Trimming pared 0 bases from V and 4 bases from J, leaving 15 bases between. The CDR3 is CASSQDGGGRLNEKLFF. The CDR3 nucleotides read TGCGCCAGCAGCCAAGATGGAGGGGGGCGGCTTAATGAAAAACTGTTTTTT.

CDR3 region: CATSDGQGFGYTF. Written as DNA, the CDR3 is TGTGCCACCAGTGATGGACAGGGTTTTGGCTACACCTTC. The chain is built from TRBV24-1 and TRBJ1-2; TRBD1 aligns across 8 bases. V shed 3 bases, J shed 7 bases, and the junction held 3 bases outside the gene matches. Looked up from germline, CDR1 is KGHDR and CDR2 is SFDVKD. The CDR3 is made up of 13 amino acids.

The chain employs TRBV2 and TRBJ2-2; D remains ambiguous. CDR1 and CDR2 from the germline V gene are SNHLY and FYNNEI. Trimming pared 5 bases from V and 2 bases from J, leaving 9 bases between. The length of the CDR3 is 14 residues. The CDR3 DNA follows: TGTGCCAGCAGTCGTAGTGTTAACACCGGGGAGCTGTTTTTT. Translated, it gives CASSRSVNTGELFF.

This chain uses TRBV9 with TRBJ2-7, with TRBD1 matching 7 bases. The CDR3 extends over 15 amino acids. The junction had 9 bases not matched to a gene; V was cut back by 0 bases and J by 6 bases. Germline-derived CDR1 and CDR2 are SGDLS and YYNGEE. The CDR3 loop reads CASSVGGDRASEQYF. In nucleotides, the CDR3 is TGTGCCAGCAGCGTAGGGGGTGACAGGGCTAGCGAGCAGTACTTC.

The chain joins TRBV25-1 to TRBJ1-1, with D perhaps TRBD1 (5 bases). Trimming took off 3 bases at V and 3 bases at J, with 14 bases between the two ends. Germline V gives CDR1 MGHDK, CDR2 SYGVNS. CDR3 length: 15 residues. The CDR3 protein is CASSEMGQVDTEAFF. In nucleotides, the CDR3 is TGTGCCAGCAGTGAGATGGGGCAGGTAGACACTGAAGCTTTCTTT.

In its sample, this clone was seen once. The chain carries TRBV5-1 and TRBJ2-5; 7 bases are a match to TRBD1. This CDR3 comprises 16 residues. V shed 0 bases, J shed 5 bases, and the junction held 10 bases outside the gene matches. Germline values: CDR1 SGHRS, CDR2 YFSETQ. DNA for the CDR3: TGCGCCAGCAGCTTGGGACCCTACAGGGGTTGGGAGACCCAGTACTTC. Its translation: CASSLGPYRGWETQYF.